This T cell receptor (beta chain) is from a study of blood T cell repertoires in COVID-19. Trimming took 8 bases from V and 0 from J; bases not matched to a gene: 10. CDR1 is MDHEN and CDR2 is SYDVKM in the germline V gene. The CDR3 covers 16 residues. Data came from immunoSEQ multiplex PCR; TCRdb stores just in-frame clones and leaves some out. This table has over 250,000 clones, 85% appearing once. Material for sequencing was peripheral blood. This sequence was found in a human donor in a cohort sampled during active COVID-19. The V gene is TRBV28, the J gene TRBJ2-4; 7 bases fit TRBD1. The CDR3 sequence: CASSGGRRRAKNIQYF. The CDR3 nucleotides are TGTGCCAGCTCAGGGGGTCGTAGAAGAGCCAAAAACATTCAGTACTTC.